This T cell receptor (beta chain) was found in a study of metastatic and nonmetastatic thyroid tumors. Study at large: Repertoire data that came from the blood and tumor or nodule tissue of malignant and benign thyroid patients were compared. Study results and caveats: For both blood and tumor, malignant thyroid tumors reportedly showed significantly higher TCR beta diversity than benign nodules did.

This clone was seen a handful of times. The target antigen is unknown. This may arise from a read error, as a much more abundant clone is one base away. The germline gives CDR1 SGHNT, CDR2 YYREEE (reference sequence). V gave up 4 bases and J gave up 1 base, with 10 bases separating them. The CDR3 contains 14 residues. No patient had received any treatment before thyroid surgery. Using MiXCR, TCRdb re-called clones from the PCR reads. The table shows 15,000 to 20,000 clones, with over 25% occurring only once. The TCR originated in a male donor with papillary thyroid cancer or a benign thyroid nodule (not recorded which). Some clones in this sample may be carry-over from other donors' samples. The chain combines TRBV5-4 with TRBJ2-3; D is unresolved. The sample was tumor tissue. DNA for the CDR3: TGTGCCAGCAGCCTTCTTCCGGGCACAGATACGCAGTATTTT. Protein product: CASSLLPGTDTQYF.